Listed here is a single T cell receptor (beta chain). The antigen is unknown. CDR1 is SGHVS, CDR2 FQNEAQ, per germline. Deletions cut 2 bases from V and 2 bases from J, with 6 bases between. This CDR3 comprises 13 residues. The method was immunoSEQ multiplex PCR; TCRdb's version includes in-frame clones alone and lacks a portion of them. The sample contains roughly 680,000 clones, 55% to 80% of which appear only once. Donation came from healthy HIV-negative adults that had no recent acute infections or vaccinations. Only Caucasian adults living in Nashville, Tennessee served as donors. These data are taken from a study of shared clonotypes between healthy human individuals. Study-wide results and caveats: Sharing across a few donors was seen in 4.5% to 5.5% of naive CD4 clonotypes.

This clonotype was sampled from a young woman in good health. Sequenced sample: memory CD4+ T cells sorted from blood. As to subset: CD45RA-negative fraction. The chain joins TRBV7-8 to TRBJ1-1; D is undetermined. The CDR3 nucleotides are TGTGCCAGCAGCTTAAATGTAAACACTGAAGCTTTCTTT. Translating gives CASSLNVNTEAFF. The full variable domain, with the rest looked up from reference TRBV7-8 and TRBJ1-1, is GAGVSQSPRYKVAKRGQDVALRCDPISGHVSLFWYQQALGQGPEFLTYFQNEAQLDKSGLPSDRFFAERPEGSVSTLKIQRTQQEDSAVYLCASSLNVNTEAFFGQGTRLTVV.